The TCR beta chain under discussion was sequenced for a study of beta chain features in type 1 diabetes. Study details: Patients shared similar age, gender and cell yields with healthy donors.

Of the isolated RNA, all was reverse transcribed, and so the sequenced material was expressed TCRB transcripts. The protocol was immunoSEQ multiplex PCR, while the TCRdb copy is restricted to in-frame clones and leaves out a portion. The repertoire holds under 200,000 clones, 10% seen once, with less than 0.5% in the top ten. The CDR3 loop spans 14 amino acids. V was clipped by 2 bases and J by 6 bases; unmatched bases: 3. Germline values: CDR1 GTSNPN, CDR2 SVGIG (reference sequence). Findings and limits, study-wide: Insertions at VDJ junctions were less frequent in type 1 diabetes patients. These patients also deleted more nucleotides at the same junctions. Healthy donors had naive, central memory and Treg TCRB repertoires that appeared less similar than those seen among patients. The study found moderately but significantly shorter TCRB CDR3s in all four CD4+ subsets of Type 1 diabetes patients. The study notes PCR might favor shorter templates equally in patients and controls.

This clone occurred a few times. No antigen is known for it. Sample: central memory CD4+ T cells from blood. The TCR comes from a man between 25 and 39 years old with type 1 diabetes. The chain has TRBV30 and TRBJ1-4, with 10 bases identical to TRBD1. The DNA of the CDR3 is TGTGCCTGGAGTTTCGGGACAGGGGATGAAAAACTGTTTTTT. Protein product: CAWSFGTGDEKLFF.